These 23 T cell receptor beta chains were sequenced from one sample in a study of T cell responses to AZD1222 COVID-19 vaccine. Clones were sequenced by immunoSEQ multiplex PCR, and TCRdb holds only the in-frame ones, with some missing. The table includes under 200,000 clones, more than 80% detected once. The specimen comprised peripheral blood, sampled 28 days after the second dose of the MenACWY control vaccine. The origin of the receptors is an adult who received the MenACWY meningococcal vaccine as a control.

This clone was seen more than once but under ten times. The V gene is TRBV13, the J gene TRBJ1-6; D is unresolved. Germline CDR1 is PRHDT and CDR2 is FYEKMQ (reference sequence). The V and J ends lost 5 bases and 8 bases respectively, with 16 bases between them. CDR3 size: 15 residues. The CDR3 DNA is TGTGCCAGCAGCCCCCTCCAGGAGGGTCATTCACCCCTCCACTTT. Amino acids: CASSPLQEGHSPLHF.

The CDR3 DNA sequence: TGTGCCAGTAGTATAGAGGGACAGGGTTCCTACGAGCAGTACTTC. Translation gives CASSIEGQGSYEQYF. V gene TRBV19 combines with J gene TRBJ2-7; 9 bases fit TRBD1. The germline V gene encodes CDR1 LNHDA and CDR2 SQIVND (reference sequence). CDR3 length equals 15 residues. J gave up 1 base and V 0 bases, and 1 base lay outside the gene matches.

The chain joins TRBV9 to TRBJ2-3; the match to TRBD1 covers 9 bases. The CDR3 runs to 15 residues. The V gene's germline CDR1 is SGDLS and CDR2 YYNGEE. J lost 2 bases, V lost 4 bases, and 5 bases had no gene match. The CDR3 coding sequence is TGTGCCAGCAGCTCACAACAGGGGGCCACAGATACGCAGTATTTT. Encoded protein: CASSSQQGATDTQYF.

In its sample, this clone was seen once. The chain combines TRBV2 with TRBJ2-7; TRBD1 agrees at 8 bases. V shed 7 bases, J shed 6 bases, and the junction held 14 bases outside the gene matches. CDR3 length equals 15 residues. Germline V gene data show CDR1 as SNHLY and CDR2 as FYNNEI. The CDR3 sequence: CASKPEDRVIGEQYF. CDR3 DNA: TGTGCCAGCAAGCCGGAGGACAGGGTCATTGGCGAGCAGTACTTC.

This clone came up once. The rearrangement links TRBV5-1 to TRBJ1-1; TRBD1 might be the D (5 bases). CDR1 and CDR2 from the germline V gene are SGHRS and YFSETQ. The CDR3 is made up of 13 amino acids. V lost 0 bases, J lost 7 bases, and 10 bases lay in between. DNA for the CDR3: TGCGCCAGCAGCTTGGGCAGGGCGAATGAAGCTTTCTTT. This gives the protein CASSLGRANEAFF.

The count of this clone is one. The V call is TRBV5-1, the J call TRBJ2-7; a possible D gene is TRBD1 (6 bases). Trimming removed 0 bases at V and 8 bases at J, with 18 bases between. The CDR3 length is 15 residues. CDR1 is SGHRS, CDR2 YFSETQ, per germline. The CDR3 sequence is CASSLVVDSLGKQYF. CDR3 in DNA: TGCGCCAGCAGCTTGGTAGTGGACAGCCTCGGGAAGCAGTACTTC.

The chain uses TRBV7-9 and TRBJ1-6, with D possibly TRBD1 on 6 matching bases. Germline V gives CDR1 SEHNR, CDR2 FQNEAQ (reference sequence). The CDR3 covers 14 residues. Trimming took 5 bases from V and 7 from J, leaving 12 bases between them. The CDR3 spells CASSAQGMNSPLHF. The CDR3 bases are TGTGCCAGCAGCGCGCAGGGGATGAATTCACCCCTCCACTTT.

This rearrangement joins TRBV7-2 to TRBJ2-7; D may be TRBD2 (10 bases). The CDR3 contains 16 residues. Germline values: CDR1 SGHTA, CDR2 FQGNSA. Trimming removed 5 bases at V and 6 bases at J, with 23 bases between. CDR3 nucleotide sequence: TGTGCCAGCAGCACACAGGGGGCGAGACTAGCGGGCGAGCAGTACTTC. Translation: CASSTQGARLAGEQYF.

J is TRBJ2-7 and V is TRBV5-1; D possibly corresponds to TRBD1 (6 bases). Germline V gene lookup returns CDR1 SGHRS and CDR2 YFSETQ. The CDR3 runs to 16 residues. V was pared by 0 bases and J by 0 bases, with 13 bases between. In DNA form, the CDR3 reads TGCGCCAGCAGCTTGGTTTCAGGGGCCGGCTCCTACGAGCAGTACTTC. It codes for CASSLVSGAGSYEQYF.

This clone has only one observation. This chain links TRBV4-2 with TRBJ1-2; 7 nucleotides align to TRBD1. J was trimmed by 4 bases and V by 5 bases; bases with no gene match: 10. The V gene's germline CDR1 is LGHNA and CDR2 YNFKEQ. The CDR3 has 15 residues. The CDR3 nucleotides read TGTGCCAGCAGCAGCCGGGACAGCTACCTCTATGGCTACACCTTC. Protein product: CASSSRDSYLYGYTF.

This clone was detected once. The gene calls are TRBV2 and TRBJ1-1; D not resolved. Germline-derived CDR1 and CDR2 are SNHLY and FYNNEI. The CDR3 sequence is 13 residues long. Trimming removed 8 bases from V and 4 bases from J, with 14 bases in between. CDR3: CASGITRGTEAFF. For the CDR3, the DNA is TGTGCCAGCGGGATTACGCGGGGCACTGAAGCTTTCTTT. Filled out from reference TRBV2 and TRBJ1-1, the complete variable domain reads EPEVTQTPSHQVTQMGQEVILRCVPISNHLYFYWYRQILGQKVEFLVSFYNNEISEKSEIFDDQFSVERPDGSNFTLKIRSTKLEDSAMYFCASGITRGTEAFFGQGTRLTVV.

This chain joins TRBV13 and TRBJ1-4; 8 bases agree with TRBD1. CDR1 and CDR2 (germline): PRHDT, FYEKMQ (reference sequence). This CDR3 has 17 amino acids. The J segment lost 5 bases and the V segment lost 4 bases, leaving 12 bases of the junction unmatched. In DNA form, the CDR3 reads TGTGCCAGCAGCTCGCTGACCGGGACAGGCGAGAATGAAAAACTGTTTTTT. Translating it yields CASSSLTGTGENEKLFF.

The chain couples TRBV5-1 to TRBJ2-5, with 12 nucleotides matching TRBD2. J lost 5 bases, V lost 0 bases, and 2 bases had no gene match. Germline assignment: CDR1 SGHRS and CDR2 YFSETQ. The CDR3 covers 15 residues. The CDR3 reads CASSLEGTSGETQYF. In DNA, the CDR3 is TGCGCCAGCAGCTTGGAGGGGACTAGCGGGGAGACCCAGTACTTC.

The chain combines TRBV18 with TRBJ2-7, with D perhaps matching TRBD1 (5 bases). Germline loops: CDR1 KGHSH, CDR2 LQKENI. Trimming shortened V by 5 bases and J by 5 bases, and 13 bases separated the two germline ends. The CDR3 spans 13 residues. Written as DNA, the CDR3 is TGTGCCAGCTCATCAACACAGGAGAACGAGCAGTACTTC. It yields the protein CASSSTQENEQYF.

The chain combines TRBV19 with TRBJ1-1, with no clear D. The CDR3 spans 13 residues. V was clipped by 8 bases and J by 0 bases, with 10 bases between them. Germline V gene sequence: CDR1 LNHDA, CDR2 SQIVND (reference sequence). The CDR3 spells CASLGGMNTEAFF. CDR3 DNA sequence: TGTGCCAGTTTGGGCGGAATGAACACTGAAGCTTTCTTT.

The table lists this clone with a count of one. The J gene is TRBJ1-2, the V gene TRBV6-5; a weak D match, TRBD1 (5 bases). The CDR3 sequence is 12 residues long. The V end lost 11 bases, the J end lost 6 bases, and 16 bases lay between the germline ends. Germline V CDR1 and CDR2: MNHEY, SVGAGI. The DNA of the CDR3 is TGTGCCGCCACGGAGGGGCGCGATGGCTACACCTTC. Protein product: CAATEGRDGYTF.

This chain connects TRBV15 to TRBJ2-7; D assignment may be TRBD1 or TRBD2 (5 bases each). This CDR3 is 15 amino acids long. The germline V gene encodes CDR1 LNHNV and CDR2 YYDKDF (reference sequence). Trimming shortened V by 3 bases and J by 0 bases, and 12 bases separated the two germline ends. DNA for the CDR3: TGTGCCACCAGCAGCCGGGACGGCCTCTCCTACGAGCAGTACTTC. It encodes CATSSRDGLSYEQYF.

The V and J genes are TRBV4-3 and TRBJ1-6; 7 bases match TRBD1. CDR1 LGHNA and CDR2 YSLEER come from the germline V gene. Unmatched junction bases numbered 1, after V lost 3 bases and J lost 5 bases. The CDR3 runs 14 residues. The CDR3 protein is CASSHRGDNSPLHF. The CDR3 DNA reads as TGCGCCAGCAGCCACAGGGGGGATAATTCACCCCTCCACTTT.

The genes are TRBV28 and TRBJ2-2, with D possibly matching TRBD1 (7 bases). Trimming took 3 bases from V and 4 from J, leaving 12 bases between them. The CDR3 length is 15 residues. Germline V gene data show CDR1 as MDHEN and CDR2 as SYDVKM. In DNA, the CDR3 is TGTGCCAGCAGTTTCTCAGGGGGGATCACCGGGGAGCTGTTTTTT. Translating gives CASSFSGGITGELFF.

The J gene is TRBJ1-5, the V gene TRBV30, with D maybe TRBD1 (6 bases). V lost 5 bases and J lost 10, with 12 bases in between. This CDR3 spans 11 amino acids. CDR1 is GTSNPN and CDR2 is SVGIG in the germline V gene (reference sequence). CDR3 amino acids: CAWGGGSPQHF. In DNA form, the CDR3 reads TGTGCCTGGGGAGGGGGGAGCCCCCAGCATTTT.

CDR3 sequence: CASSYSAPIEAFF. The CDR3 bases are TGTGCCAGCAGTTACTCGGCCCCAATTGAAGCTTTCTTT. The chain recombines TRBV6-2 or TRBV6-3 with TRBJ1-1, with D unresolved. CDR1 MNHEY and CDR2 SVGEGT come from the germline V gene. The CDR3 runs 13 residues. V was shortened by 0 bases and J by 7 bases, with 9 bases between the two germline ends.

The chain carries TRBV7-6 and TRBJ2-2, with 14 bases aligning to TRBD2. This CDR3 comprises 18 residues. The V gene's germline CDR1 is SGHVS and CDR2 FNYEAQ. V was pared by 4 bases and J by 2 bases, with 6 bases of the junction left unmatched. Here the CDR3 DNA reads TGTGCCAGCAGCTCTACCGGGACTAGCGGGGGAAACACCGGGGAGCTGTTTTTT. Its protein is CASSSTGTSGGNTGELFF.

The chain links TRBV7-3 to TRBJ2-2; D unclear. V lost 5 bases and J lost 6, with 10 bases in between. The length of the CDR3 is 13 residues. Per germline, CDR1 SGHTA and CDR2 FQGTGA. CDR3 bases: TGTGCCAGCAGCGCAGTGAGGTCCGGGGAGCTGTTTTTT. Protein product: CASSAVRSGELFF.